These 2 T cell receptor beta chains share one sample of origin, sequenced in a study of human T cells and chemical hapten exposure. This sample's time point: patch test 1, 2 weeks after DPC sensitization. Treatment here: therapeutic diphenylcyclopropenone sensitization with weekly scalp DPC. Using its own MiXCR run on the RACE reads, TCRdb lists one record per CDR3 protein. The sample lists some 380,000 distinct CDR3 sequences; more than 4.5% were seen once. Sequenced material: whole blood, taken in connection with sensitization to the hapten diphenylcyclopropenone (DPC). These receptors all come from a woman aged 50 to 60 with alopecia areata. Some clones in this sample may be carry-over from other donors' samples.

This clonotype was counted ten times or more. The chain links TRBV12-3 or TRBV12-4 to TRBJ1-1, with 8 bases matching TRBD1. The CDR3 contains 15 residues. V was clipped by 3 bases and J by 4 bases; unmatched bases: 7. The CDR3 bases are TGTGCCAGCAGTTTCAGGGGGCGCGAAGTCACTGAAGCTTTCTTT. Translated, it gives CASSFRGREVTEAFF.

In its sample, this clonotype was seen a few times. The chain carries TRBV7-6 and TRBJ2-2; 9 nucleotides line up with TRBD2. V lost 0 bases, J lost 0 bases, and 11 bases stayed unmatched. There are 20 residues in the CDR3. Germline V lookup: CDR1 SGHVS, CDR2 FNYEAQ. The CDR3 region has the DNA TGTGCCAGCAGCTTAGCGGGGAGGCTAGCGGGATTCGCGAACACCGGGGAGCTGTTTTTT. This encodes CASSLAGRLAGFANTGELFF.